This TCR beta chain is from a study of control samples from healthy donors and cancer patients. Produced via immunoSEQ multiplex PCR; TCRdb's table is partial and in-frame only. The sample contains over 50,000 clones, roughly 86% of which appear only once. V lost 2 bases, J lost 3 bases, and 6 bases stayed unmatched. CDR3 size: 15 residues. Germline assignment: CDR1 SQVTM and CDR2 ANQGSEA. Sequencing was done on a sample of blood. V gene TRBV29-1 combines with J gene TRBJ2-2, with 7 bases lining up with TRBD2. This receptor was obtained from a man between 50 and 59 years old in good health. The CDR3 bases are TGCAGCGTTGAACAGGCTAGCGGATACACCGGGGAGCTGTTTTTT. It yields the protein CSVEQASGYTGELFF.